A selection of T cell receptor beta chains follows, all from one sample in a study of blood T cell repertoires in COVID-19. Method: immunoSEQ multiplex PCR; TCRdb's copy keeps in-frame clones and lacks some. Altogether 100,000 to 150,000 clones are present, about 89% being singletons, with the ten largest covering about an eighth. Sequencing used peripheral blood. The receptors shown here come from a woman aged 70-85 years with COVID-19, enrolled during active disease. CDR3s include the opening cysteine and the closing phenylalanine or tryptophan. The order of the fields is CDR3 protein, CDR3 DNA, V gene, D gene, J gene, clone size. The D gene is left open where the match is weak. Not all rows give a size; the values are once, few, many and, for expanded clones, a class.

CDR3aa: CASSLGQGHGQPQHF
CDR3nt: TGCGCCAGCAGCCTGGGACAGGGGCACGGTCAGCCCCAGCATTTT
v_gene: TRBV4-1
d_gene: TRBD1
j_gene: TRBJ1-5
abundance: NA

CDR3aa: CAIKPLAGGNTDTQYF
CDR3nt: TGTGCCATCAAGCCCTTAGCGGGGGGGAACACAGATACGCAGTATTTT
v_gene: TRBV10-3
d_gene: TRBD2
j_gene: TRBJ2-3
abundance: NA

CDR3aa: CSALQGATQYF
CDR3nt: TGCAGCGCGTTACAGGGGGCGACCCAGTACTTC
v_gene: TRBV29-1
d_gene: TRBD1
j_gene: TRBJ2-5
abundance: NA

CDR3aa: CAWSAGHDQPQHF
CDR3nt: TGTGCCTGGAGTGCAGGGCACGATCAGCCCCAGCATTTT
v_gene: TRBV30
d_gene: NA
j_gene: TRBJ1-5
abundance: NA

CDR3aa: CASSLTGGSDYGYTF
CDR3nt: TGTGCCAGCAGCTTGACAGGGGGGTCTGACTATGGCTACACCTTC
v_gene: TRBV5-4
d_gene: TRBD1
j_gene: TRBJ1-2
abundance: NA

CDR3aa: CASSGRGHGEKLFF
CDR3nt: TGTGCCAGCAGCGGCAGGGGGCATGGTGAAAAACTGTTTTTT
v_gene: TRBV7-6
d_gene: TRBD1
j_gene: TRBJ1-4
abundance: few

CDR3aa: CASSRPGWAMNTEAFF
CDR3nt: TGTGCCAGTAGTCGGCCAGGGTGGGCCATGAACACTGAAGCTTTCTTT
v_gene: TRBV19
d_gene: NA
j_gene: TRBJ1-1
abundance: NA

CDR3aa: CASSLRTSGGTGELFF
CDR3nt: TGTGCCAGCAGCTTACGGACTAGCGGGGGGACCGGGGAGCTGTTTTTT
v_gene: TRBV7-9
d_gene: TRBD2
j_gene: TRBJ2-2
abundance: NA

CDR3aa: CASSLLWRSAKNIQYF
CDR3nt: TGTGCCAGCAGTTTATTATGGAGAAGCGCCAAAAACATTCAGTACTTC
v_gene: TRBV28
d_gene: NA
j_gene: TRBJ2-4
abundance: once

CDR3aa: CASSLDRPWGTASSGANVLTF
CDR3nt: TGTGCCAGCAGCTTAGACCGGCCATGGGGGACAGCTAGCTCTGGGGCCAACGTCCTGACTTTC
v_gene: TRBV7-6
d_gene: TRBD1
j_gene: TRBJ2-6
abundance: NA

CDR3aa: CASSWDREVSEQYF
CDR3nt: TGTGCCAGCAGCTGGGACAGGGAAGTTTCCGAGCAGTACTTC
v_gene: TRBV28
d_gene: TRBD1
j_gene: TRBJ2-7
abundance: NA

CDR3aa: CASSLQGRGDEQFF
CDR3nt: TGTGCCAGCAGTTTACAAGGGCGGGGCGATGAGCAGTTCTTC
v_gene: TRBV27
d_gene: NA
j_gene: TRBJ2-1
abundance: NA

CDR3aa: CASSLATAGDEQFF
CDR3nt: TGTGCCAGCAGCTTAGCAACGGCGGGGGATGAGCAGTTCTTC
v_gene: TRBV7-2
d_gene: TRBD2
j_gene: TRBJ2-1
abundance: NA

CDR3aa: CASSLLTSGEQFF
CDR3nt: TGTGCCAGCAGTTTACTGACTAGCGGGGAGCAGTTCTTC
v_gene: TRBV12-3/TRBV12-4
d_gene: TRBD2
j_gene: TRBJ2-1
abundance: NA

CDR3aa: CASSQDLGEGSPLHF
CDR3nt: TGTGCCAGCAGCCAAGATTTAGGGGAAGGTTCACCCCTCCACTTT
v_gene: TRBV4-2
d_gene: NA
j_gene: TRBJ1-6
abundance: NA

CDR3aa: CASSGGQGAREKLFF
CDR3nt: TGTGCCAGCAGTGGGGGACAGGGGGCTCGTGAAAAACTGTTTTTT
v_gene: TRBV25-1
d_gene: TRBD1
j_gene: TRBJ1-4
abundance: NA

CDR3aa: CASMRVRPDGGGNTIYF
CDR3nt: TGTGCCAGTATGCGGGTTAGGCCCGACGGGGGAGGAAACACCATATATTTT
v_gene: TRBV19
d_gene: NA
j_gene: TRBJ1-3
abundance: NA